This is a list of T cell receptor beta chains from one sample in a study of CD8 T cells in ankylosing spondylitis. TCRdb re-called the 5' RACE reads with MiXCR, one entry per CDR3 protein. The sample records 130,000 or so distinct CDR3 sequences, roughly 15% being singletons. Specimen: blood, either unsorted or a sorted T cell fraction (not recorded which). These receptors originate from a male donor with ankylosing spondylitis. Each CDR3 is given with its conserved first and last residue. Each record gives: clone size, D gene, J gene, V gene, CDR3 protein, CDR3 DNA. The D gene is left open where the match is weak. The size entry is marked missing in some rows and otherwise reads once, few, many or a size class.

- | TRBD2 | TRBJ2-7 | TRBV7-9 | CASSPHGGAEAYEQYF | TGTGCCAGCAGCCCCCACGGGGGGGCGGAGGCCTACGAGCAGTACTTC
- | - | TRBJ2-1 | TRBV7-2 | CASSLIDGSYNEQFF | TGTGCCAGCAGCTTGATTGACGGCTCCTACAATGAGCAGTTCTTC
- | - | TRBJ2-1 | TRBV24-1 | CATSVSFHEQFF | TGTGCCACCAGTGTGTCGTTCCATGAGCAGTTCTTC
few | - | TRBJ1-1 | TRBV29-1 | CSVVRVPEAFF | TGCAGCGTTGTGAGGGTCCCTGAAGCTTTCTTT
medium-sized | TRBD2 | TRBJ2-1 | TRBV28 | CASSHGLAGVSNNEQFF | TGTGCCAGCAGTCATGGACTAGCGGGAGTGTCGAACAATGAGCAGTTCTTC
- | TRBD2 | TRBJ2-7 | TRBV9 | CASSVGGGIFSYEQYF | TGTGCCAGCAGCGTAGGCGGGGGAATCTTTTCCTACGAGCAGTACTTC
- | - | TRBJ2-7 | TRBV28 | CASSSYSDGSREQYF | TGTGCCAGCAGTTCTTATTCGGACGGGTCTCGCGAGCAGTACTTC
once | - | TRBJ2-1 | TRBV5-8 | CASSLFRGDEQFF | TGTGCCAGCAGCTTGTTCAGGGGCGATGAGCAGTTCTTC
- | - | TRBJ2-3 | TRBV27 | CASKDLGEQYF | TGTGCCAGCAAAGACCTAGGGGAGCAGTATTTT
- | TRBD1 | TRBJ1-1 | TRBV18 | CASSPFSTGRMTEAFF | TGTGCCAGCTCACCATTCTCGACAGGGAGGATGACTGAAGCTTTCTTT
- | TRBD2 | TRBJ2-1 | TRBV6-5 | CASSSLAGSYNEQFF | TGTGCCAGCAGTTCCTTAGCGGGCTCCTACAATGAGCAGTTCTTC
- | TRBD2 | TRBJ2-2 | TRBV28 | CASSWTSNTGELFF | TGTGCCAGCAGTTGGACTAGTAACACCGGGGAGCTGTTTTTT
few | - | TRBJ2-1 | TRBV5-1 | CASSLVIQNPRDGQFF | TGCGCCAGCAGCTTGGTCATCCAAAATCCTAGGGATGGGCAGTTCTTC
- | TRBD1 | TRBJ2-7 | TRBV5-4 | CASSEPGQGSYEQYF | TGTGCCAGCAGTGAACCGGGACAGGGCTCCTACGAGCAGTACTTC
few | TRBD2 | TRBJ2-3 | TRBV7-3 | CASSLIAGVTDTQYF | TGTGCCAGCAGCTTAATTGCGGGAGTCACAGATACGCAGTATTTT
- | - | TRBJ2-5 | TRBV10-3 | CAISDPNKETQYF | TGTGCCATCAGTGACCCGAATAAGGAGACCCAGTACTTC
many | - | TRBJ2-6 | TRBV27 | CASKFGGTGANVLTF | TGTGCCAGCAAGTTTGGGGGAACTGGGGCCAACGTCCTGACTTTC
many | - | TRBJ2-7 | TRBV29-1 | CSVGGGGDYEQYF | TGCAGCGTTGGGGGAGGGGGGGACTACGAGCAGTACTTC
few | TRBD2 | TRBJ2-1 | TRBV27 | CASSLGLAANNEQFF | TGTGCCAGCAGTTTAGGTCTAGCGGCAAATAATGAGCAGTTCTTC
few | - | TRBJ1-1 | TRBV7-9 | CASSLQGLAEAFF | TGTGCCAGCAGCTTACAGGGGTTGGCTGAAGCTTTCTTT
few | - | TRBJ1-4 | TRBV13 | CASSLDLAALRRATNEKLFF | TGTGCCAGCAGCTTGGATTTAGCCGCACTCCGACGAGCAACTAATGAAAAACTGTTTTTT
- | - | TRBJ2-3 | TRBV28 | CASSRVAGRTDTQYF | TGTGCCAGCAGTAGGGTGGCGGGAAGGACAGATACGCAGTATTTT
- | TRBD2 | TRBJ2-7 | TRBV20-1 | CSAHEGLAGDAPLEQYF | TGCAGTGCCCACGAGGGGCTAGCGGGAGATGCCCCTCTCGAGCAGTACTTC
- | - | TRBJ2-3 | TRBV27 | CASSFFQSSTDTQYF | TGTGCCAGCAGTTTCTTCCAGTCTAGCACAGATACGCAGTATTTT
few | - | TRBJ2-3 | TRBV10-1 | CASSEIRWAGTQYF | TGCGCCAGCAGTGAGATCCGATGGGCTGGTACGCAGTATTTT
- | - | TRBJ2-1 | TRBV5-1 | CASTERNYNEQFF | TGCGCCAGCACCGAGAGAAATTACAATGAGCAGTTCTTC
- | TRBD2 | TRBJ2-1 | TRBV9 | CASSPPSGQVNEQFF | TGTGCCAGCAGCCCCCCTAGCGGGCAGGTCAATGAGCAGTTCTTC
many | - | TRBJ1-5 | TRBV28 | CASSLVGASNQPQHF | TGTGCCAGCAGTTTAGTGGGCGCTAGCAATCAGCCCCAGCATTTT
few | - | TRBJ2-3 | TRBV12-3/TRBV12-4 | CASTHGGYTDTQYF | TGTGCCAGCACCCATGGCGGCTACACAGATACGCAGTATTTT
- | - | TRBJ2-5 | TRBV9 | CASSGGGAGTQYF | TGTGCCAGCAGCGGGGGAGGCGCGGGGACCCAGTACTTC
many | - | TRBJ2-7 | TRBV29-1 | CSVEAGSSYEQYF | TGCAGCGTTGAAGCAGGGAGCTCCTACGAGCAGTACTTC
many | - | TRBJ2-2 | TRBV29-1 | CSVEDPETRVSGELFF | TGCAGCGTTGAAGATCCAGAGACTAGGGTCTCCGGGGAGCTGTTTTTT
- | TRBD2 | TRBJ2-1 | TRBV29-1 | CSVVGTSFGNEQFF | TGCAGCGTTGTTGGGACTAGCTTTGGTAATGAGCAGTTCTTC
few | - | TRBJ2-5 | TRBV12-5 | CASGPDGWETQYF | TGTGCTAGTGGCCCGGACGGATGGGAGACCCAGTACTTC
few | - | TRBJ2-7 | TRBV9 | CASSVGWGPSYEQYF | TGTGCCAGCAGCGTAGGCTGGGGGCCATCCTACGAGCAGTACTTC
- | - | TRBJ1-6 | TRBV5-1 | CASSLALSTPLHF | TGCGCCAGCAGCTTGGCCTTGTCGACACCCCTCCACTTT
- | TRBD1 | TRBJ2-1 | TRBV5-1 | CASSLDGTGGLGDNEQFF | TGCGCCAGCAGCTTGGATGGGACAGGGGGCCTCGGCGACAATGAGCAGTTCTTC
- | TRBD2 | TRBJ2-7 | TRBV7-2 | CASSLFGTSGPYEQYF | TGTGCCAGCAGCTTGTTCGGGACTAGCGGCCCCTACGAGCAGTACTTC
few | - | TRBJ1-6 | TRBV27 | CASSYDFWRTDLHF | TGTGCCAGCAGTTATGACTTCTGGCGGACAGACCTCCACTTT
few | TRBD1 | TRBJ2-5 | TRBV7-9 | CASSSDRDQETQYF | TGTGCCAGCAGCTCGGACAGGGACCAAGAGACCCAGTACTTC
many | TRBD2 | TRBJ2-1 | TRBV20-1 | CSARPRTSGRVNEQFF | TGCAGTGCTAGACCTCGGACTAGCGGGAGAGTCAATGAGCAGTTCTTC
few | - | TRBJ2-2 | TRBV20-1 | CSARAERVNTGELFF | TGCAGTGCTAGAGCTGAGCGGGTGAACACCGGGGAGCTGTTTTTT
few | - | TRBJ2-2 | TRBV9 | CASSVVPGELFF | TGTGCCAGCAGCGTAGTTCCCGGGGAGCTGTTTTTT
once | - | TRBJ2-7 | TRBV7-2 | CASSSRDIDYEQYF | TGTGCCAGCAGCTCCCGGGACATCGACTACGAGCAGTACTTC
- | - | TRBJ2-1 | TRBV7-8 | CASSFFGIYNNEQFF | TGTGCCAGCAGCTTTTTCGGGATCTATAACAATGAGCAGTTCTTC